These 6 T cell receptor beta chains were all obtained from the same sample, sequenced in a study of blood T cells in healthy people across ages. Alongside a J-beta primer mix, a sample-barcoded 5' primer served in a second PCR lasting 7 to 11 cycles. TCRdb itself ran the 5' RACE reads through MiXCR, one entry per CDR3 protein. The sample holds 800,000 or so distinct CDR3 sequences, 60% to 80% seen once. The sequenced sample consisted of blood. These receptors all stem from a man younger than 45 in good health.

The chain uses TRBV6-5 and TRBJ2-3; D is undetermined. The CDR3 totals 14 residues. Germline-derived CDR1 and CDR2 are MNHEY and SVGAGI. Trimming removed 8 bases at V and 5 bases at J, with 17 bases between. CDR3 loop: CASHPGGTIDTQYF. CDR3 DNA sequence: TGTGCCAGCCACCCTGGCGGAACCATAGATACGCAGTATTTT.

In this sample, this clonotype turned up once. The J gene is TRBJ2-1, the V gene TRBV6-5; a weak D match, TRBD1 (6 bases). Germline CDR1 and CDR2: MNHEY and SVGAGI. The CDR3 sequence is 17 residues long. V shed 1 base and J shed 0 bases, with 13 bases lying between them. Here the CDR3 reads CASSYWVDRVSYNEQFF. The CDR3 nucleotides are TGTGCCAGCAGTTACTGGGTGGACAGAGTCTCCTACAATGAGCAGTTCTTC.

V and J are TRBV15 and TRBJ2-5; TRBD1 agrees at 9 bases. The CDR3 has 12 amino acids. Trimming removed 8 bases from V and 5 bases from J; junction bases left unmatched: 3. From germline, CDR1 is LNHNV and CDR2 YYDKDF (reference sequence). In DNA form, the CDR3 reads TGTGCCACCTCCGGGACAGGGGAGACCCAGTACTTC. This codes for CATSGTGETQYF.

The count of this clonotype is one. The rearrangement joins TRBV4-2 to TRBJ2-1; D gene unclear. Per germline, CDR1 LGHNA and CDR2 YNFKEQ. V was cut by 1 base and J by 0 bases, with 7 bases left in between. This CDR3 comprises 15 residues. CDR3 sequence: CASSQAYSSYNEQFF. CDR3 sequence (DNA): TGTGCCAGCAGCCAAGCTTATAGCTCCTACAATGAGCAGTTCTTC.

The rearrangement joins TRBV2 to TRBJ2-1, with D possibly being TRBD2 (5 bases). V dropped 7 bases and J dropped 0 bases, with 22 bases sitting between them. The germline V gene has CDR1 SNHLY and CDR2 FYNNEI. There are 18 residues in the CDR3. CDR3: CASIQYLAEPSSYNEQFF. The DNA of the CDR3 is TGTGCCAGCATCCAGTACCTAGCTGAACCTAGCTCCTACAATGAGCAGTTCTTC.

The V and J genes are TRBV20-1 and TRBJ1-2, with 7 bases matching TRBD1. The CDR3 spans 14 residues. Trimming at V came to 3 bases and at J to 8 bases, leaving 12 bases not matched to a gene. CDR1 DFQATT and CDR2 SNEGSKA come from the germline V gene (reference sequence). CDR3 loop: CSARTPGQMEGYTF. CDR3 DNA sequence: TGCAGTGCTAGGACGCCGGGACAGATGGAAGGCTACACCTTC.